This T cell receptor beta chain was retrieved from a study of vaccination effects on CD4 cells after COVID-19 (dated by TCRdb to 2022 to 2024). Background on the whole study: Across the study, the median time from the second dose to post-vaccine sampling was 72 days (range 14 to 241). SARS-CoV-2 spike-specific CD4+ TCR repertoires were compared before and after mRNA vaccination in COVID-19 convalescent patients and in infection-naive vaccine recipients. The full study included some 10 COVID-19 convalescent patients and several SARS-CoV-2-naive healthy vaccine recipients. Cultures from other donors in the study were sequenced with the Oncomine TCR Beta short-read assay on an Illumina iSeq 100.

In the ViraFEST assay, PBMC were stimulated with viral peptide pools, and TCR sequencing was then used to find antigen-specific CD4+ T cell clonotypes based on their expansion. After 10 days of culture, CD4+ T cells were isolated with the EasySep CD4+ T cell isolation kit. Participants received two doses of either the BNT162b2 or the mRNA-1273 mRNA SARS-CoV-2 vaccine. None of the healthy vaccine recipients had a prior SARS-CoV-2 infection, which was confirmed by nucleocapsid antibody tests that came back negative both before and after vaccination. A few million PBMC per well were cultured with 8.5 to 10 ug/ml peptides in IMDM containing about 5% human AB serum, approximately 9.1 IU/ml IL-2 and gentamicin. On days 3 and 7, half of the culture medium was replaced with fresh IL-2-containing medium. Each peptide stimulation condition was cultured in triplicate wells unless otherwise noted. Using Ficoll-Paque Plus gradient centrifugation, PBMC were separated from whole blood and then either used fresh or cryopreserved at -140C. Overlapping peptide pools spanned the spike proteins of SARS-CoV-2 and the common cold coronaviruses HCoV-NL63, HCoV-OC43 and HCoV-229E. The QIAamp micro DNA kit was used to extract genomic DNA from the cultured CD4+ T cells.

Of note for this clone: Its antigen specificity is not known. No clone much larger than this one lies a single base away; base qualities are absent.

Counted from cysteine to phenylalanine, this CDR3 has 14 amino acids. Only the CDR3 DNA stays, 42 bases, in frame from base 1. Trimming costs V 0 bases and J 0 bases, and their ends lie 5 bases apart. CDR1 and CDR2 were assigned from the germline V gene as SGHRS and YFSETQ. What the study reported, not specific to this receptor: Marked clonal contraction was observed in both infection-induced and vaccine-induced clones at late post-vaccination timepoints, consistent with waning T cell responses. The study was limited by a small number of convalescent patients and lacked early post-infection timepoints. Among healthy vaccine recipients, nearly all vaccine-induced clones were SARS-CoV-2 mono-reactive, and just 1 of 255 was cross-reactive with common cold coronaviruses.

Libraries were made using the immunoSEQ multiplex PCR assay. TCR beta CDR3 sequencing was performed on DNA from the cultured, isolated CD4+ T cells. Per the source publication's procedure: The analysis removed non-productive TCR sequences, trimmed reads to the CDR3 region, and retained only CDR3s that were 7 or more amino acids long. Antigen-specific clonotypes were identified using the MANAFEST web app by comparison of expansion in peptide wells against reference cultures. To be called positive, a clone needed expansion at FDR<0.05 compared with the reference and with all other wells, an odds ratio greater than 5, and a frequency greater than 0.1% in two replicate wells. A clonotype was defined as cross-reactive if the clonotype was significantly expanded both in SARS-CoV-2 spike wells and in at least one common cold coronavirus spike condition. CDR3 similarity was assessed by Levenshtein distance using the stringdist R package, and unrooted trees were constructed with ape in R 3.6.1. TCRdb holds this immuneACCESS table with in-frame rearrangements only. Some clones are missing; in checked studies, unresolved V genes explain under half, and the rest has no known cause. V and J calls and clone size are copied from that table; D and trimming were computed from the DNA. For this sample the table gives roughly 59,000 clones, of which roughly 78% were detected only once. The top ten hold 2% of the sample.

Recombination linked TRBV5-1 to TRBJ2-3, with no reliable assignment of the D segment. The source is a human donor who received a COVID-19 vaccine. This specimen was CD4+ T cells from PBMCs cultured with HCoV-OC43 spike peptides, taken after COVID-19 vaccination. This sample's cell subset or site label indicates: HCoV-OC43 spike overlapping peptide pool stimulation. The CDR3 in this case is CASSLEGSTDTQYF. The nucleotide sequence reads as follows: TGCGCCAGCAGCTTGGAAGGGAGCACAGATACGCAGTATTTT.